This TCR beta chain was profiled in a study of control samples from healthy donors and cancer patients. Sequenced by immunoSEQ multiplex PCR; TCRdb stores in-frame clones only, minus some. Of roughly 45,000 clones listed, around 86% were seen once; the top ten hold 2.8%. Input material: PBMCs. This sequence originates from a woman aged 50 to 65 with lung cancer.

The CDR3 loop reads CSGEGSTEAFF. CDR3 coding DNA: TGCAGCGGGGAAGGGAGCACTGAAGCTTTCTTT. The chain combines TRBV29-1 with TRBJ1-1, with D hard to call. CDR1 and CDR2 from the germline V gene are SQVTM and ANQGSEA. V was clipped by 7 bases and J by 4 bases, with 10 bases between them. This CDR3 spans 11 amino acids. The full variable domain, rest sourced from reference TRBV29-1 and TRBJ1-1, is SAVISQKPSRDICQRGTSLTIQCQVDSQVTMMFWYRQQPGQSLTLIATANQGSEATYESGFVIDKFPISRPNLTFSTLTVSNMSPEDSSIYLCSGEGSTEAFFGQGTRLTVV.